The rows below give T cell receptor beta chains drawn from one sample of a study of human T cells and chemical hapten exposure. MiXCR was run by TCRdb on the RACE reads, yielding one entry per CDR3 protein. Among more than 95,000 distinct CDR3 sequences listed, 34% were seen once. Specimen: whole blood, collected in connection with sensitization to the hapten diphenylcyclopropenone (DPC). The receptors stem from a man in his forties with alopecia areata. Some clones in this sample may be carry-over from other donors' samples. CDR3s include the opening cysteine and the closing phenylalanine or tryptophan. Clone sizes are given selectively: once, few, many, or a class where the clone is expanded.

V gene	clone size	J gene	CDR3 protein
TRBV5-8	-	TRBJ2-1	CASSIGPPPLNEQFF
TRBV19	few	TRBJ2-4	CASSPQDRNIQYF
TRBV7-2	-	TRBJ2-2	CASSLSGTGELFF
TRBV4-1	few	TRBJ1-1	CASSAQTGMNTEAFF
TRBV28	-	TRBJ1-3	CASIRPGSIATIYF
TRBV7-2	-	TRBJ1-1	CASGLQGWTEAFF
TRBV7-2	few	TRBJ1-2	CASSLGGRGQGHYGYTF
TRBV7-9	few	TRBJ2-7	CASSLTYEQYF
TRBV6-2/TRBV6-3	once	TRBJ2-7	CASSYSMGSSYEQYF
TRBV28	-	TRBJ2-7	CASVDRGGPDF
TRBV24-1	-	TRBJ1-5	CATSDFNQPQHF
TRBV29-1	-	TRBJ2-6	CSVDGGSGANVLTF
TRBV5-1	-	TRBJ1-1	CASSLDGAWGAFF
TRBV7-2	-	TRBJ2-4	CASSLAPGEVAKNIQYF
TRBV3-1	-	TRBJ1-3	CASSQPGNTIYF
TRBV20-1	few	TRBJ2-3	CSARDGGRGADTQYF
TRBV6-5	-	TRBJ2-3	CASTLGQSSTDTQYF
TRBV6-5	few	TRBJ1-4	CASSPQNDEKLFF
TRBV6-5	-	TRBJ2-3	CASRDRTDTQYF
TRBV7-3	-	TRBJ2-3	CASSRYGGGADTQYF
TRBV6-5	-	TRBJ2-7	CASPDPGLAGGSSYEQYF
TRBV6-5	-	TRBJ1-6	CASSYSRQGATRNSPLHF
TRBV3-1	few	TRBJ2-5	CASSFGSQETQYF
TRBV4-3	-	TRBJ1-4	CASSPDSQPGKLFF
TRBV29-1	-	TRBJ1-1	CSVVDTWQNTEAFF
TRBV12-3/TRBV12-4	once	TRBJ2-3	CASSTAGGFYTQYF
TRBV29-1	few	TRBJ1-1	CSVVITGGGTEAFF
TRBV4-3	-	TRBJ2-1	CASSQDDPSGVSYNEQFF
TRBV6-5	few	TRBJ2-1	CASSYLDRAANEQFF
TRBV11-3	-	TRBJ2-6	CASSSTAGSWANVLTF
TRBV29-1	few	TRBJ1-1	CSVLDTEAFF
TRBV29-1	-	TRBJ1-2	CSATDNNYGYTF
TRBV11-2	few	TRBJ2-3	CASSLALAGGGDTQYF
TRBV20-1	few	TRBJ2-7	CSASGQAVREQYF
TRBV29-1	few	TRBJ2-7	CSVAGQAYEQYF
TRBV28	few	TRBJ2-3	CASSLWASGTTDTQYF
TRBV9	-	TRBJ1-5	CASSVDVWSGTSGRALPRQPQHF
TRBV20-1	-	TRBJ2-7	CSARGSHYEQYF
TRBV28	-	TRBJ1-6	CASSLHSPLHF
TRBV7-9	-	TRBJ2-1	CASSPNDRVHNEQFF
TRBV24-1	few	TRBJ2-2	CATSDGGTGELFF
TRBV9	-	TRBJ2-1	CASSVVGLGYNEQFF
TRBV12-3/TRBV12-4	few	TRBJ2-2	CASSFGQLNTGELFF
TRBV12-5	few	TRBJ1-4	CATKFDRGSEKLFF
TRBV10-3	-	TRBJ1-5	CAISELSNQPQHF
TRBV28	few	TRBJ2-1	CASSFLTSGVQFF
TRBV11-1	-	TRBJ2-1	CASSLVGATPYNEQFF
TRBV7-9	-	TRBJ2-1	CASSAPRDEQFF
TRBV12-3/TRBV12-4	-	TRBJ2-7	CASSPGQGSEQYF
TRBV10-3	few	TRBJ2-5	CAISDWDEETQYF
TRBV20-1	-	TRBJ2-7	CSARGTEPESYYEQYF
TRBV29-1	-	TRBJ1-3	CSVEVLSRNTIYF
TRBV5-4	few	TRBJ2-5	CASSSSIQETQYF